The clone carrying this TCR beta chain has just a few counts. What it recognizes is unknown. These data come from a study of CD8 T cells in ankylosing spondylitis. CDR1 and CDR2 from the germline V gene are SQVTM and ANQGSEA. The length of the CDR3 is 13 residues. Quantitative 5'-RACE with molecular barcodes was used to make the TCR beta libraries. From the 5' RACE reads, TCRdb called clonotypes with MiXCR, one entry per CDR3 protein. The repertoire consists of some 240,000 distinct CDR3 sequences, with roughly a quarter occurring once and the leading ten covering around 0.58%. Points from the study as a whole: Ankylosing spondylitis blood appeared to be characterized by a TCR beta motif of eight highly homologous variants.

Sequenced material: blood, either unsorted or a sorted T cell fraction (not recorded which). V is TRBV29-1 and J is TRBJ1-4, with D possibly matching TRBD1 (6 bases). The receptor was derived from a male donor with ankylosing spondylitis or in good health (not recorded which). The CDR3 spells CAAMGANWEKLFF. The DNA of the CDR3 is TGCGCCGCGATGGGGGCTAACTGGGAAAAACTGTTTTTT.